The 18 T cell receptor beta chains listed next were all sequenced from one sample in a study of blood T cell repertoires in COVID-19. Profiled with immunoSEQ multiplex PCR; TCRdb holds only in-frame clones, not every one. The sample includes approximately 74,000 clones, 84% seen only once; the top ten take about 37%. Input material: peripheral blood. These TCRs come from a man aged 70-80 years with acute or convalescent COVID-19.

The chain employs TRBV24-1 and TRBJ2-3, with TRBD2 matching 9 bases. Germline CDR1 and CDR2: KGHDR and SFDVKD. Losses at the gene ends were 5 bases for V and 3 bases for J; bases not matched to a gene: 14. The CDR3 is 18 amino acids. The CDR3 sequence: CATSAHPPGLAGTDTQYF. CDR3 in DNA: TGTGCCACCAGTGCCCATCCACCCGGGCTAGCGGGGACAGATACGCAGTATTTT.

This clone was detected once. J is TRBJ2-7 and V is TRBV12-3 or TRBV12-4, with 10 bases aligning to TRBD2. J was trimmed by 9 bases and V by 6 bases; bases with no gene match: 5. The CDR3 is 12 residues long. Here the CDR3 DNA reads TGTGCCAGCAGCCTAGCGGGAGCTGGGCAGTACTTC. This codes for CASSLAGAGQYF.

V gene TRBV6-5 combines with J gene TRBJ2-3; 8 bases fit TRBD1. This CDR3 region has 15 residues. Germline CDR1 and CDR2: MNHEY and SVGAGI. With 6 bases clipped from V and 2 bases from J, the junction kept 7 bases outside the gene matches. CDR3 amino acids: CASRPGDRLTDTQYF. DNA of the CDR3: TGTGCCAGCAGACCTGGGGACAGGCTCACAGATACGCAGTATTTT.

This clone was found a few times. The chain recombines TRBV28 with TRBJ1-2, with 7 bases lining up with TRBD1. Germline CDR1 reads MDHEN; CDR2 reads SYDVKM. With 3 bases clipped from V and 4 bases from J, the junction kept 5 bases outside the gene matches. The CDR3 runs to 14 residues. The CDR3 DNA reads TGTGCCAGCAGTTTGAGGGGGCAGGGCTATGGCTACACCTTC. It codes for CASSLRGQGYGYTF.

This chain links TRBV3-1 (or the pseudogene TRBV3-2) with TRBJ1-2, with a tentative D call TRBD1 (5 bases). V was pared by 1 base and J by 6 bases, with 15 bases between. Germline CDR1 reads LGHDT; CDR2 reads YNNKEL (reference sequence). The CDR3 covers 15 residues. As DNA, the CDR3 is TGTGCCAGCAGCCAAGGCGGGACGGCGGGCCATGGCTACACCTTC. This translates into CASSQGGTAGHGYTF.

The V gene is TRBV27, the J gene TRBJ2-1; 14 nucleotides line up with TRBD2. Germline-derived CDR1 and CDR2 are MNHEY and SMNVEV (reference sequence). The CDR3 is 16 amino acids. Losses at the gene ends were 4 bases for V and 2 bases for J; bases not matched to a gene: 1. The DNA of the CDR3 is TGTGCCAGCAGTTCGGGACTAGCGGGAGCCTACAATGAGCAGTTCTTC. As protein: CASSSGLAGAYNEQFF.

The chain couples TRBV24-1 to TRBJ2-1; 10 bases are a match to TRBD2. CDR1 and CDR2 from the germline V gene are KGHDR and SFDVKD. V was pared by 2 bases and J by 3 bases, with 6 bases of the junction left unmatched. The CDR3 spans 17 residues. The CDR3 region is CATSDSHTSGNYNEQFF. Here the CDR3 DNA reads TGTGCCACCAGTGATTCGCATACTAGCGGGAACTACAATGAGCAGTTCTTC.

The CDR3 bases are TGTGCCAGCAGCTTTAACACCGGGGACAATGAGCAGTTCTTC. Its protein product is CASSFNTGDNEQFF. The rearrangement uses TRBV5-4 and TRBJ2-1; tentative D call: TRBD2 (5 bases). The V end lost 2 bases, the J end lost 5 bases, and 11 bases lay between the germline ends. Germline V CDR1 and CDR2: SGHNT, YYREEE (reference sequence). This CDR3 is built from 14 residues.

The V gene is TRBV6-5, the J gene TRBJ2-7, with a tentative D call TRBD2 (6 bases). Germline CDR1 is MNHEY and CDR2 is SVGAGI. This CDR3 spans 13 amino acids. Trimming cost V 5 bases and J 7 bases, with 15 bases left between them. The CDR3 nucleotides are TGTGCCAGCAGTCCCGGGACTGCATGGGAGCAGTACTTC. Translated: CASSPGTAWEQYF.

This chain links TRBV11-2 with TRBJ2-7; 12 positions match TRBD2. The V and J ends lost 5 bases and 6 bases, in that order; junction bases with no gene match: 8. The CDR3 length is 15 residues. Germline loops: CDR1 SGHAT, CDR2 FQNNGV. CDR3 DNA: TGTGCCAGCAGCCCTATGACTAGCGGGAGATCCGAGCAGTACTTC. Amino acid sequence: CASSPMTSGRSEQYF.

The V gene is TRBV6-5, the J gene TRBJ1-5; D uncertain. The length of the CDR3 is 14 residues. Germline lookup yields CDR1 MNHEY and CDR2 SVGAGI. V was clipped by 6 bases and J by 7 bases, with 16 bases between them. CDR3 amino acids: CASRPTAAGQPQHF. The CDR3 DNA sequence: TGTGCCAGCAGGCCTACCGCAGCGGGCCAGCCCCAGCATTTT.

The V call is TRBV6-4, the J call TRBJ2-2; D might be TRBD2 (5 bases). The CDR3 totals 13 residues. CDR1 and CDR2 (germline): MRHNA, SNTAGT. Trimming removed 6 bases from V and 5 bases from J, with 10 bases in between. CDR3 region: CASSLRGTGELFF. The CDR3 DNA is TGTGCCAGCAGCCTAAGAGGGACCGGGGAGCTGTTTTTT.

The V and J genes are TRBV4-3 and TRBJ2-7; D is uncertain. From germline, CDR1 is LGHNA and CDR2 YSLEER. The CDR3 sequence is 14 residues long. Trimming took 0 bases from V and 2 from J, leaving 8 bases between them. The chain's CDR3 is CASSQDPGPYEQYF. The CDR3 nucleotides read TGCGCCAGCAGCCAAGATCCAGGCCCCTACGAGCAGTACTTC.

This clone was found a few times. The chain carries TRBV6-6 and TRBJ2-7; 9 bases match TRBD1. CDR1 is MNHNY and CDR2 is SVGAGI in the germline V gene (reference sequence). Trimming cost V 5 bases and J 2 bases; bases outside gene matches: 13. The CDR3 is 17 residues long. The DNA for the CDR3 is TGTGCCAGCAGTCCAACCACCGGGACAGGGTTCACCTACGAGCAGTACTTC. Translating it yields CASSPTTGTGFTYEQYF.

As concerns this clone: This CDR3 is also generated by other DNA sequences in the sample. This chain uses TRBV28 with TRBJ1-2; the D is unclear. The CDR3 has 13 residues. Germline V gene lookup returns CDR1 MDHEN and CDR2 SYDVKM. V was cut by 2 bases and J by 4 bases, with 8 bases left in between. The CDR3 region has the DNA TGTGCCAGCAGTTTAACGGGGTCCTATGGCTACACCTTC. Translating it yields CASSLTGSYGYTF.

This clone showed up just once. V is TRBV11-2 and J is TRBJ1-2; TRBD1 agrees at 8 bases. The CDR3 has 15 residues. Germline loops: CDR1 SGHAT, CDR2 FQNNGV. With V trimmed by 0 bases and J by 4 bases, 4 bases remained unmatched. CDR3 protein: CASSLEQGAVYGYTF. The CDR3 nucleotides read TGTGCCAGCAGCTTAGAGCAGGGGGCAGTCTATGGCTACACCTTC.

The rearrangement joins TRBV18 to TRBJ1-2; the D gene is possibly TRBD1 (5 bases). Trimming removed 3 bases from V and 6 bases from J, with 17 bases in between. The CDR3 sequence is 15 residues long. Germline V gene data show CDR1 as KGHSH and CDR2 as LQKENI. In DNA, the CDR3 is TGTGCCAGCTCACCGGTAGAGAGGTTAGGGGATGGCTACACCTTC. It codes for CASSPVERLGDGYTF.

The chain recombines TRBV18 with TRBJ1-5; 7 bases align to TRBD1. Germline CDR1 KGHSH, CDR2 LQKENI. Trimming at V came to 2 bases and at J to 3 bases, leaving 1 base not matched to a gene. The CDR3 covers 14 residues. CDR3 in amino acids: CASSPGTDNQPQHF. The CDR3 DNA follows: TGTGCCAGCTCACCAGGGACAGACAATCAGCCCCAGCATTTT.